The T cell receptor (beta chain) under discussion was sequenced for a study of response to subunit inactivated influenza vaccine. Between the trimmed V and J ends, which lost 4 bases and 1 base, there was a span of 14 bases. Germline V gene lookup returns CDR1 SGHRS and CDR2 YFSETQ. CDR3 length: 15 amino acids. A single record per CDR3 protein comes from TCRdb applying MiXCR to the RT-PCR reads. The data show about 830,000 distinct CDR3 sequences, with roughly 18% seen just once and under 13% held by the top ten. A remark on this clonotype: Antigen specificity is unknown.

Overall study findings and caveats: Few additional T cells are recruited per seasonal influenza vaccination, authors suggested.

This chain joins TRBV5-1 and TRBJ2-5; possible D gene TRBD1, 5 bases. Sequenced here: PBMCs from blood, sampled about 5 days after vaccination. The TCR was taken from a man aged 45-60 years who received an inactivated influenza vaccine. The CDR3, as DNA: TGCGCCAGCAGCCCCCAGGGTGGCCGCCAAGAGACCCAGTACTTC. Residues: CASSPQGGRQETQYF.